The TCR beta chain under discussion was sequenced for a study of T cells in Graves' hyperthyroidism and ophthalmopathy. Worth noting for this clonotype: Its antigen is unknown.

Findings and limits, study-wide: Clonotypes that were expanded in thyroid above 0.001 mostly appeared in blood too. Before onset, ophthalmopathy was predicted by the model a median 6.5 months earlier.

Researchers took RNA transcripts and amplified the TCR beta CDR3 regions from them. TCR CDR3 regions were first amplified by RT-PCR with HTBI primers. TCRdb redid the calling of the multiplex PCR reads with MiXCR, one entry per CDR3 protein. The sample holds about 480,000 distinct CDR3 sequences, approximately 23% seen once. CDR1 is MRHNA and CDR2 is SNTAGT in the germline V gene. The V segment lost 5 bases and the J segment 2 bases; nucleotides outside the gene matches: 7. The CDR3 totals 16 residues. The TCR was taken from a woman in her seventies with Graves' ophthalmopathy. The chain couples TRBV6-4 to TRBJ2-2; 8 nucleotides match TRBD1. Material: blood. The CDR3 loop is CASSLRQGPNTGELFF. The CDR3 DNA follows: TGTGCCAGCAGTTTGAGACAGGGGCCAAACACCGGGGAGCTGTTTTTT.